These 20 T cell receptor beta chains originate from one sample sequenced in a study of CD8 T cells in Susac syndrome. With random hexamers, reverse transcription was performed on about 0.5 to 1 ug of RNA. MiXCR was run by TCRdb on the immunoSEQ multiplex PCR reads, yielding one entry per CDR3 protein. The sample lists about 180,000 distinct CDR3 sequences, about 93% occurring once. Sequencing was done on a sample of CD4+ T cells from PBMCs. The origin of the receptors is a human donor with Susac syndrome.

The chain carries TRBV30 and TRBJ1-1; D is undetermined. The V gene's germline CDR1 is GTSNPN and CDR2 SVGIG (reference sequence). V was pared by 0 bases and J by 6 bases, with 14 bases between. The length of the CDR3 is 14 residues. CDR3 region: CAWSVQKGRAEAFF. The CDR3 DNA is TGTGCCTGGAGTGTACAGAAAGGGAGGGCTGAAGCTTTCTTT.

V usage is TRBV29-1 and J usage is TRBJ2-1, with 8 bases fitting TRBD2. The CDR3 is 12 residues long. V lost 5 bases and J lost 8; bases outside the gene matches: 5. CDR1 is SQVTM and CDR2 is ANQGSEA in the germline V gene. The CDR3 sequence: CSVRGGTDEQFF. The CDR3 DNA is TGCAGCGTTCGGGGGGGGACGGATGAGCAGTTCTTC.

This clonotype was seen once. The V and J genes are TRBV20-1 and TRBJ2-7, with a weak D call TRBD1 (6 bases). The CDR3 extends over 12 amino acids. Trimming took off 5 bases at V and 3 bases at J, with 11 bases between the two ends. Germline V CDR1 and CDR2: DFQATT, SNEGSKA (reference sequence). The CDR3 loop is CSAYRANYEQYF. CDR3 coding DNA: TGCAGTGCTTACAGGGCAAACTACGAGCAGTACTTC.

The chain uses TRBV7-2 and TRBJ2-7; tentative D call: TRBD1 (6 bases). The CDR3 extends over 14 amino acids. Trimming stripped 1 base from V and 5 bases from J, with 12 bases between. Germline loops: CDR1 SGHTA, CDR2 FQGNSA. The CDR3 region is CASSLDPQGDEQYF. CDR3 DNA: TGTGCCAGCAGCTTAGACCCACAGGGAGACGAGCAGTACTTC.

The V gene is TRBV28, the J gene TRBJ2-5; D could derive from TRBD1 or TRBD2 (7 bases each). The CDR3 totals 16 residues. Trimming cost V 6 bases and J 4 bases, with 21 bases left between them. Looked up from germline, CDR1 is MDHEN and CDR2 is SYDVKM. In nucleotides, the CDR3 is TGTGCCAGCAGACGCAGGGGGACGCGGGGGAGAGAGACCCAGTACTTC. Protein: CASRRRGTRGRETQYF. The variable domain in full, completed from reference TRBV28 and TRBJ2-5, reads DVKVTQSSRYLVKRTGEKVFLECVQDMDHENMFWYRQDPGLGLRLIYFSYDVKMKEKGDIPEGYSVSREKKERFSLILESASTNQTSMYLCASRRRGTRGRETQYFGPGTRLLVL.

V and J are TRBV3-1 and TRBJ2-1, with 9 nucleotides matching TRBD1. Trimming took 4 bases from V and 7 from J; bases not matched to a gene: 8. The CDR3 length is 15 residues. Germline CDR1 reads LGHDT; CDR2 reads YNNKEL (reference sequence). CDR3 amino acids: CASSRQQGAVNEQFF. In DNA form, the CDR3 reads TGTGCCAGCAGCCGTCAACAGGGGGCGGTTAATGAGCAGTTCTTC.

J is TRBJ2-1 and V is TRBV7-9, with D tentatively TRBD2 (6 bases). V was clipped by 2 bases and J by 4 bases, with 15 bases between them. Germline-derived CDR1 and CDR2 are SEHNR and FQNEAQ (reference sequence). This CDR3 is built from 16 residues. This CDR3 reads CASSLSGGISYNEQFF. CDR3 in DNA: TGTGCCAGCAGCTTATCGGGCGGGATATCTTACAATGAGCAGTTCTTC.

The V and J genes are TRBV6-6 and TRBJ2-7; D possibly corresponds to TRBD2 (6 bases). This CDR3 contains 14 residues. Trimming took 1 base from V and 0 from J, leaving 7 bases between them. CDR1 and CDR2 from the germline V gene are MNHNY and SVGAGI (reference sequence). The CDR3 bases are TGTGCCAGCAGTTACTACGGGAGCTCCTACGAGCAGTACTTC. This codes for CASSYYGSSYEQYF.

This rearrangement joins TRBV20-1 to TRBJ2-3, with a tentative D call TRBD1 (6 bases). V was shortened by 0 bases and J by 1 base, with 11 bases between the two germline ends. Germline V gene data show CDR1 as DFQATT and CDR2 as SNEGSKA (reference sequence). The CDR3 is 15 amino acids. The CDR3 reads CSARDRRQGTDTQYF. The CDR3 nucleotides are TGCAGTGCTAGAGACCGTCGACAGGGCACAGATACGCAGTATTTT.

Here the CDR3 reads CASSLPDRLNYGYTF. In nucleotides, the CDR3 is TGTGCCAGCAGCCTCCCCGACAGACTTAACTATGGCTACACCTTC. This chain connects TRBV5-8 to TRBJ1-2; D possibly corresponds to TRBD1 (5 bases). V lost 4 bases and J lost 1, with 14 bases in between. Germline loops: CDR1 SGHTS, CDR2 YDEGEE. The CDR3 covers 15 residues.

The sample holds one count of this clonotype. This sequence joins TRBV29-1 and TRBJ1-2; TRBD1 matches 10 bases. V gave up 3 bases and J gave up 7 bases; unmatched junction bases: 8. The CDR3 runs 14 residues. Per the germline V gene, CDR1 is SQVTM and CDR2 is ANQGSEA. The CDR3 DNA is TGCAGCGTTGATGTACGACAGGGGGCCTCTGGCTACACCTTC. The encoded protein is CSVDVRQGASGYTF.

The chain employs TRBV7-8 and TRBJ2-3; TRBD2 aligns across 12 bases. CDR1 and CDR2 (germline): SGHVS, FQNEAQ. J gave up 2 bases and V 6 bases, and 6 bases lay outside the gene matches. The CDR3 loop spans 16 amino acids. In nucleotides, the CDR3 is TGTGCCAGCAGAGGACTAGCGGGGATCCCCACAGATACGCAGTATTTT. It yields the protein CASRGLAGIPTDTQYF.

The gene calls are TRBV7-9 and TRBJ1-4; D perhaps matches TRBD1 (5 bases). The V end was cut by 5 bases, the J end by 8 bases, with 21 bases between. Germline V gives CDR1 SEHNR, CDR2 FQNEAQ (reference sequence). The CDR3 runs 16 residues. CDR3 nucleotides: TGTGCCAGCAGCCCAGTGGGGTCCTGGGGGGGAGAAAAACTGTTTTTT. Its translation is CASSPVGSWGGEKLFF.

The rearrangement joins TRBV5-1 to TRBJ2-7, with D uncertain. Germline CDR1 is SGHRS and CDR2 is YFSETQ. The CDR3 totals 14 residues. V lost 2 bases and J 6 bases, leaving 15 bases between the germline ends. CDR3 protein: CASSLAGVSLEQYF. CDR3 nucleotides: TGCGCCAGCAGCTTAGCAGGCGTCTCGCTCGAGCAGTACTTC.

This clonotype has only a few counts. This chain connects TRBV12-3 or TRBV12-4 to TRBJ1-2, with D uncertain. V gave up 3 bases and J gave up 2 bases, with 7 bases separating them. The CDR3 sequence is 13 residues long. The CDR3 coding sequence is TGTGCCAGCAGTTTCGACGGCAACTATGGCTACACCTTC. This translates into CASSFDGNYGYTF.

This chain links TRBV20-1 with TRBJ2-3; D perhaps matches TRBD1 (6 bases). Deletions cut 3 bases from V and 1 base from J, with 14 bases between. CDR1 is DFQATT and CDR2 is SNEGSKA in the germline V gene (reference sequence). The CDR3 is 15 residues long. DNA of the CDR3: TGCAGTGCTAGGACAGGACATTCCCGCACAGATACGCAGTATTTT. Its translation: CSARTGHSRTDTQYF.

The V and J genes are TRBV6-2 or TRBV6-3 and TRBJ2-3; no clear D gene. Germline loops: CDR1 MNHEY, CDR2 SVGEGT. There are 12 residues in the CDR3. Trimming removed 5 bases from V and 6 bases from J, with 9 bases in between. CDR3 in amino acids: CASSADMDTQYF. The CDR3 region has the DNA TGTGCCAGCAGTGCGGATATGGATACGCAGTATTTT.

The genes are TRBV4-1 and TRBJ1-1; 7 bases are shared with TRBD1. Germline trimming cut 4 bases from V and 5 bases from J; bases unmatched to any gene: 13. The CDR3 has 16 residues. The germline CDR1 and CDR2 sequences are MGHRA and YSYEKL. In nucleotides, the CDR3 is TGCGCCAGCAGCCCCGGCTTTCTACAGGGGTTGACTGAAGCTTTCTTT. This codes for CASSPGFLQGLTEAFF.

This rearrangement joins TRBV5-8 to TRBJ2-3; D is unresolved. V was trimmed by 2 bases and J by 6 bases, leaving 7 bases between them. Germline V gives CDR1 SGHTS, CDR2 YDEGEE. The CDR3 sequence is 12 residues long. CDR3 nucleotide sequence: TGTGCCAGCAGCTTTTCACGGGATACGCAGTATTTT. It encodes CASSFSRDTQYF.

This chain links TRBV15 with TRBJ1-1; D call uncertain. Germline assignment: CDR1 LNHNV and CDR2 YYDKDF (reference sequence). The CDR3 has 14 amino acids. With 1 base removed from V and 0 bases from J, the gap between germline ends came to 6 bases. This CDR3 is CATSRGGMNTEAFF. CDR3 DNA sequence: TGTGCCACCAGCAGAGGAGGAATGAACACTGAAGCTTTCTTT. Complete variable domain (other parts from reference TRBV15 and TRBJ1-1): DAMVIQNPRYQVTQFGKPVTLSCSQTLNHNVMYWYQQKSSQAPKLLFHYYDKDFNNEADTPDNFQSRRPNTSFCFLDIRSPGLGDTAMYLCATSRGGMNTEAFFGQGTRLTVV.